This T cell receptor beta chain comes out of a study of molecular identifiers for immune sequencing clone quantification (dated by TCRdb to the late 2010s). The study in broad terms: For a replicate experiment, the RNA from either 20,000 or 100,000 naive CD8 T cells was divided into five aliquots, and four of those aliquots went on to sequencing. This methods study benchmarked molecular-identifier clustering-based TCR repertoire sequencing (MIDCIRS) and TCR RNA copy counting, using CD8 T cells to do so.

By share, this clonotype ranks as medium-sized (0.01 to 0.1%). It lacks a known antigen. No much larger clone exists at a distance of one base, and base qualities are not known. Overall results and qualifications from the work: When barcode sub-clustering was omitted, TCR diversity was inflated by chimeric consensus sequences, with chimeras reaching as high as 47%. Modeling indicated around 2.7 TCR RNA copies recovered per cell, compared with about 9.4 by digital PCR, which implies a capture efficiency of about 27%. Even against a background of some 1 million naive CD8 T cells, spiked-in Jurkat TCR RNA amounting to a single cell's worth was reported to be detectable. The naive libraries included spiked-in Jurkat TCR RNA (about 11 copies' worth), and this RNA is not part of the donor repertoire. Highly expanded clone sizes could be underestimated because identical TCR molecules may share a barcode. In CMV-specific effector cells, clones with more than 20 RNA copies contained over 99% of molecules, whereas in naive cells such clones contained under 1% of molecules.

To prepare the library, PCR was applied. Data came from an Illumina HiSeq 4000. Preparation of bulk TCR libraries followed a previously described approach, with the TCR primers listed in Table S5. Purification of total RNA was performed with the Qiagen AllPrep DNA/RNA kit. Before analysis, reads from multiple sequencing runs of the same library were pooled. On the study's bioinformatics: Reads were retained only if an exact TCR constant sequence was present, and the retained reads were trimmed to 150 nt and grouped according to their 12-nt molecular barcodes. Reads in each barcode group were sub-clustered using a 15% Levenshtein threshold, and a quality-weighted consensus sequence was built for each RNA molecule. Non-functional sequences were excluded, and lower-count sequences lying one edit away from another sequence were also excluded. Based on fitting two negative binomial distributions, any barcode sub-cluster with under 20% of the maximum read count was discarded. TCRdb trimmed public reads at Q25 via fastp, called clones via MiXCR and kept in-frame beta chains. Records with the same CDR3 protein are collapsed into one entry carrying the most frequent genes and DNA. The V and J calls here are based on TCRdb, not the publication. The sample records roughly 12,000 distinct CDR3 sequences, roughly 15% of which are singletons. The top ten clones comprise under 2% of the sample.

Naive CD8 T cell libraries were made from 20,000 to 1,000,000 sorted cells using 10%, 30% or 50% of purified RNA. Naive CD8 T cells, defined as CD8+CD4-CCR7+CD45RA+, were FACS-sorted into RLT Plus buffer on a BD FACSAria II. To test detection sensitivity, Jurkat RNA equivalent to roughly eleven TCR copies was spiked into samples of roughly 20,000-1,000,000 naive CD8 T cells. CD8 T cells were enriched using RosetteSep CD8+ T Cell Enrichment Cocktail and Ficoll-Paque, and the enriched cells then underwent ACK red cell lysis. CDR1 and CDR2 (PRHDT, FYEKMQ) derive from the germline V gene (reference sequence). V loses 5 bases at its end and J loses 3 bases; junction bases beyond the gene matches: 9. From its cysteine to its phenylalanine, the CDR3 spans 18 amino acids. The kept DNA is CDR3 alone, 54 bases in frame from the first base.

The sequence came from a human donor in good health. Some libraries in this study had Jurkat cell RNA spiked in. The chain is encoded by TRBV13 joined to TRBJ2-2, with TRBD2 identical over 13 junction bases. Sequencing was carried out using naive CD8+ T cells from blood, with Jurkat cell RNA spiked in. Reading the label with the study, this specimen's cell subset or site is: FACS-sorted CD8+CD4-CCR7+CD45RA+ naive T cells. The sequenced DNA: TGTGCCAGCAGCACCGGACTAGCGGGAGATCAGTACACCGGGGAGCTGTTTTTT. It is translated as CASSTGLAGDQYTGELFF.